This TCR beta chain was found in a study of T cell repertoires in cytomegalovirus infection. The CDR3 has 11 amino acids. Trimming cost V 10 bases and J 5 bases, with 8 bases left between them. TCRdb analysed the reads with MiXCR anew, one entry per CDR3 protein. Found here are 680,000 or so distinct CDR3 sequences, about a third of them singletons; the top ten hold more than 2.5%. Sample: PBMCs. This chain connects TRBV12-3 or TRBV12-4 to TRBJ2-2; D not certain. This clonotype was obtained from a human donor in good health (CMV status not recorded). Some clones in this sample may be carry-over from other donors' samples. CDR3 sequence reads: CATRVTGELFF. The CDR3 DNA is TGTGCCACCAGAGTTACCGGGGAGCTGTTTTTT.